This T cell receptor beta chain originates from a study of blood T cells in healthy people across ages. General study results and limits: Age advanced and TCR beta diversity per million T cells fell, roughly linearly. Versus aged donors, long-lived donors had higher diversity and more naive CD4+ cells.

The authors ran a second PCR of about 6 to 11 cycles using a sample-barcoded 5' primer and a J-beta primer mix. Each CDR3 protein is one row after TCRdb ran MiXCR on the 5' RACE reads. The repertoire holds hundreds of thousands of distinct CDR3 sequences, with roughly three fifths as singletons. They isolated at least 6 million PBMCs from each sample. A minimum of 5.5 micrograms of total RNA was extracted per sample. The CDR3 extends over 16 amino acids. J lost 1 base, V lost 5 bases, and 8 bases had no gene match. Germline values: CDR1 SEHNR, CDR2 FQNEAQ (reference sequence). In the case of this clonotype: No antigen is known for it.

This chain uses TRBV7-9 with TRBJ2-7, with TRBD1 matching over 10 bases. The receptor's source is a man aged 40-50 years in good health. Sequenced sample: blood. The CDR3 region is CASSPEGQGKSYEQYF. Here the CDR3 DNA reads TGTGCCAGCAGCCCTGAGGGACAGGGGAAATCCTACGAGCAGTACTTC.